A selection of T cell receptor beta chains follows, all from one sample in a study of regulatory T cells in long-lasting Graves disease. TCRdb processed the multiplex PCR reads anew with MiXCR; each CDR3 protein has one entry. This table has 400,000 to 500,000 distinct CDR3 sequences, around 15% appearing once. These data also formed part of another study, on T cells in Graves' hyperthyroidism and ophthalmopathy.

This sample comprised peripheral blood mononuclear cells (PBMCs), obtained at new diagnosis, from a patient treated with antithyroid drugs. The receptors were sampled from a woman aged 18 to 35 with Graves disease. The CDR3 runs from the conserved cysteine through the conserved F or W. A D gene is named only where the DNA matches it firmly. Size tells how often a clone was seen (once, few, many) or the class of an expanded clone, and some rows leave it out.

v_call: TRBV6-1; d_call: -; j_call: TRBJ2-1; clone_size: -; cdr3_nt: TGTGCCAGCAGTAACACAATGAGGGAGTTCTTC; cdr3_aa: CASSNTMREFF
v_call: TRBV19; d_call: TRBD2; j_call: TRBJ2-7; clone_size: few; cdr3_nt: TGTGCCAGTCGTGCAACTAGCGGGAGGGCCGGTTACGAGCAGTACTTC; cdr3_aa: CASRATSGRAGYEQYF
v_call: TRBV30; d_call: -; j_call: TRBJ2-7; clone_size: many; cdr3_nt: TGTGCCTGGGGACAGTTTACCTACGAGCAGTACTTC; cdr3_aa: CAWGQFTYEQYF
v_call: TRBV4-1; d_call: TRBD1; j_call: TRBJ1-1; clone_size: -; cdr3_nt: TGCGCCAGCAGCCAAAAACCCGGACGGGACAGTGAAGCTTTCTTT; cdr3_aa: CASSQKPGRDSEAFF
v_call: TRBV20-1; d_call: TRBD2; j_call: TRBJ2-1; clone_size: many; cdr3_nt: TGCAGTGCTACCTCCCCACTAGCGGATGAGCAGTTCTTC; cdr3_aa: CSATSPLADEQFF
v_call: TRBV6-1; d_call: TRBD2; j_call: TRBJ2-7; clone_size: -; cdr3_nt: TGTGCCAGCTGGGGGACTAGCGGGATCTACGAGCAGTACTTC; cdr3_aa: CASWGTSGIYEQYF
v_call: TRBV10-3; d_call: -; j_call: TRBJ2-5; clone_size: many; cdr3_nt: TGTGCCATCAGGGACGGGTCCCAAGAGACCCAGTACTTC; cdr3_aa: CAIRDGSQETQYF
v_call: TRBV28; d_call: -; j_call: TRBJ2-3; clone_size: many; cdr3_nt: TGTGCCAGCAGTTTATGGGGCGAAAGCATATGGTCAGATACGCAGTATTTT; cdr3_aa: CASSLWGESIWSDTQYF
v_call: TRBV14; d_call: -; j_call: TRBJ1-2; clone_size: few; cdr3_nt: TGTGCCAGCAGCCCCGGGCTTTCTGACTATGGCTACACCTTC; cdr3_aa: CASSPGLSDYGYTF
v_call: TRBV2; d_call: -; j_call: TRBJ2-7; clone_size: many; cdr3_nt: TGTGCCAGCAGTGCGGGACGGAAGACCTACGAGCAGTACTTC; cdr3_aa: CASSAGRKTYEQYF
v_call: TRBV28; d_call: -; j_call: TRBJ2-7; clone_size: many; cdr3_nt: TGTGCCAGCAGTTTAGGGACAACCTACGAGCAGTACTTC; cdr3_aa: CASSLGTTYEQYF
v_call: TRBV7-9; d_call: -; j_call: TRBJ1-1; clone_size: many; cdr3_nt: TGTGCCAGCAGCCCCCCGGGCAGGGCGAACACTGAAGCTTTCTTT; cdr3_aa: CASSPPGRANTEAFF
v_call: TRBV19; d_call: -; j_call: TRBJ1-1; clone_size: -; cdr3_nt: TGTGCCAGTAGTATTGGGGGGAACACTGAAGCTTTCTTT; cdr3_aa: CASSIGGNTEAFF
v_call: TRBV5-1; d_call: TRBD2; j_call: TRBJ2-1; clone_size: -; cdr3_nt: TGTGCCAGCAGCCGGGGGGATGAGCAGTTCTTC; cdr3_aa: CASSRGDEQFF
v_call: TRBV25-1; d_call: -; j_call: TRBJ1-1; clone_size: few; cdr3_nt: TGTGCCAGCAGGTTGGCAGACACTGAAGCTTTCTTT; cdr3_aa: CASRLADTEAFF
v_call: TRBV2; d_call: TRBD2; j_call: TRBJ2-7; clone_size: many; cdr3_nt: TGTGCCACCCACGGGACTAGCGGGAGTAACGAGCAGTACTTC; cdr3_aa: CATHGTSGSNEQYF
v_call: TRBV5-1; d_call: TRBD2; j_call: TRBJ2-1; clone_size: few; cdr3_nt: TGCGCCAGCACACCGGGACTAGCGGGTACATTCTACAATGAGCAGTTCTTC; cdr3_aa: CASTPGLAGTFYNEQFF
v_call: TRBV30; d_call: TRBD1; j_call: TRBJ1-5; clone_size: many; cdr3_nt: TGTGCCTGGACCCGGGACAGATATCAGCCCCAGCATTTT; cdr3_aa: CAWTRDRYQPQHF
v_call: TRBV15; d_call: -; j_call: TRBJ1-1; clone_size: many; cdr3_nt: TGTGCCACCAGCAGAGATAATACTGAAGCTTTCTTT; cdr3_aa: CATSRDNTEAFF
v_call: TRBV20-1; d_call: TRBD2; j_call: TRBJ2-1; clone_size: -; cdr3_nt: TGCAGTGCTAGTCCCTCCCGACTAGCGGGATACAATGAGCAGTTCTTC; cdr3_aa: CSASPSRLAGYNEQFF
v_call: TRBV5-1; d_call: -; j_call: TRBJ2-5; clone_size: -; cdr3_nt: TGCGCCAGCAGCTTCCGGGGGTTCGGGGAGACCCAGTACTTC; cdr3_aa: CASSFRGFGETQYF
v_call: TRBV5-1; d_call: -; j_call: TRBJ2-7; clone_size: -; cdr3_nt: TGCGCCAGCAGGCGAGCCGAGGGGTTTTCCTACGAGCAGTACTTC; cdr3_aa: CASRRAEGFSYEQYF
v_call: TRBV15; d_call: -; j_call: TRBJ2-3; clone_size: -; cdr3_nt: TGTGGCACCAGCCCAGGGACGCGCTTCGACACAGATACGCAGTATTTT; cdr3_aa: CGTSPGTRFDTDTQYF
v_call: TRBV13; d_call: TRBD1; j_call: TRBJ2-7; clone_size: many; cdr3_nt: TGTGCCAGCAGCCCACCGGGACAGTTTGGCTCCTACGAGCAGTACTTC; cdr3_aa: CASSPPGQFGSYEQYF